A selection of T cell receptor beta chains follows, all from one sample in a study of T cell repertoires in cytomegalovirus infection. TCRdb reprocessed the reads with MiXCR, giving one entry per CDR3 protein. In the table there are approximately 1,000,000 distinct CDR3 sequences, around 32% of which are singletons. For these receptors, no antigen is known. Sequenced material: cultured CD8+ T cells from PBMCs, taken from culture after CMV antigen stimulation. The receptors shown here come from a human donor in good health (CMV status not recorded). Some clones in this sample may be carry-over from other donors' samples. Both conserved end residues are part of each CDR3. Each record gives: D gene, J gene, V gene, clone size, CDR3 DNA, CDR3 protein. A D gene is named only where the DNA matches it firmly. Size tells how often a clone was seen (once, few, many) or the class of an expanded clone, and some rows leave it out.

NA,TRBJ1-2,TRBV2,NA,TGTGCCAGTACAGGGCTGGGCTACACCTTC,CASTGLGYTF
TRBD1,TRBJ2-4,TRBV5-3,NA,TGTGCCAGCAGCCTGGATAGACAGGGGGCCTCCAAAAACATTCAGTACTTC,CASSLDRQGASKNIQYF
NA,TRBJ1-4,TRBV20-1,NA,TGCAGTGCTAGAGTTCGAAAGATGGCCTCGGGGAAAAAACTGTTTTTT,CSARVRKMASGKKLFF
NA,TRBJ2-5,TRBV11-3,few,TGTGCCAGCAGTTTTTTTGGGAAACGGATTTCTGAGACCCAGTACTTC,CASSFFGKRISETQYF
TRBD1,TRBJ2-4,TRBV7-2,many,TGTGCCAGCAGCACACACCCGGGACAGCTAGCCAAAAACATTCAGTACTTC,CASSTHPGQLAKNIQYF
NA,TRBJ1-2,TRBV27,few,TGTGCCAGCAGTTTTTATGGGACGCGGGATGGCTACACCTTC,CASSFYGTRDGYTF
NA,TRBJ1-5,TRBV20-1,NA,TGCAGTGCTAGAGGTCGAGGGGAAAAGGGCAATCAGCCCCAGCATTTT,CSARGRGEKGNQPQHF
NA,TRBJ1-2,TRBV19,NA,TGTGCCAGTACCAAAGACCGCGGCTATGGCTACACCTTC,CASTKDRGYGYTF
NA,TRBJ1-1,TRBV7-9,few,TGTGCTTTGAGGGGACTGAACACTGAAGCTTTCTTT,CALRGLNTEAFF
TRBD2,TRBJ2-1,TRBV5-3,NA,TGTGCCAGCAGCTTAGCGGGGCCTACCTACAATGAGCAGTTCTTC,CASSLAGPTYNEQFF
NA,TRBJ1-5,TRBV4-1,few,TGCGCCAGCAGCCAAGAGGTGGGGAATAGGAATCAGCCCCAGCATTTT,CASSQEVGNRNQPQHF
NA,TRBJ2-7,TRBV6-1,many,TGTGCCAGCAGAACCTCCTACGAGCAGTACTTC,CASRTSYEQYF
TRBD2,TRBJ2-3,TRBV6-2/TRBV6-3,few,TGTGCCAGCAGAAGGACTAGCGGGGCGTCAGATACGCAGTATTTT,CASRRTSGASDTQYF
NA,TRBJ2-7,TRBV29-1,NA,TGCAGCGTTGGCCGTCAGTCCTACGAGCAGTACTTC,CSVGRQSYEQYF
NA,TRBJ1-2,TRBV7-9,many,TGTGCCAGCAGTCGATTGAGGGATAGTGGCTACACCTTC,CASSRLRDSGYTF
NA,TRBJ2-1,TRBV5-6,many,TGTGCCAGCAGCTTAGCTCTAAATGAGCAGTTCTTC,CASSLALNEQFF
TRBD1,TRBJ2-7,TRBV5-6,few,TGTGCCAGCAGCTTGGACAGGGGGCTAGAGCAGTACTTC,CASSLDRGLEQYF
NA,TRBJ2-3,TRBV7-3,NA,TGTGCCAGCAGTTATACCTTCACAGATACGCAGTATTTT,CASSYTFTDTQYF
TRBD1,TRBJ2-7,TRBV7-9,NA,TGTGCCAGCAGCGGAGGACAGGGACGAGCCTACGAGCAGTACTTC,CASSGGQGRAYEQYF
NA,TRBJ1-5,TRBV19,few,TGTGCCAGTAGTCGGAAACCCAATCAGCCCCAGCATTTT,CASSRKPNQPQHF
NA,TRBJ1-5,TRBV11-2,few,TGTGCCAGCAGCCGAACCCCGGGGGCTCCGGGTCCCCAGCATTTT,CASSRTPGAPGPQHF
NA,TRBJ1-1,TRBV4-1,few,TGCGCCAGCAGCCAAGATGTTACAGGAGTAGGCACTGAAGCTTTCTTT,CASSQDVTGVGTEAFF
NA,TRBJ1-3,TRBV6-1,NA,TGTGCCAGCAGTGAAACGGGGGTCGGAAACACCATATATTTT,CASSETGVGNTIYF
TRBD2,TRBJ2-2,TRBV4-1,few,TGCGCCAGCAGCCAAGATGTCGGGACTATGACCGGGGAGCTGTTTTTT,CASSQDVGTMTGELFF
NA,TRBJ1-1,TRBV5-1,NA,TGCGCCAGCAGCCTCAGGGACGTTAACACTGAAGCTTTCTTT,CASSLRDVNTEAFF
NA,TRBJ1-1,TRBV7-9,NA,TGTGCCAGCAGCCTTCCTACCACCGAAGCTTTCTTT,CASSLPTTEAFF
NA,TRBJ2-2,TRBV12-5,NA,TGTGCTAGTGGTTTACGCTGGGAGTCGAACACCGGGGAGCTGTTTTTT,CASGLRWESNTGELFF
NA,TRBJ1-2,TRBV28,NA,TGTGCCAGCAGTGGATACAGGGCGAGGGGCTATGGCTACACCTTC,CASSGYRARGYGYTF
NA,TRBJ1-2,TRBV19,NA,TGTGCCAGTAGTGTCTCTTCGCGGAGGTGCACCTTC,CASSVSSRRCTF
NA,TRBJ1-1,TRBV5-4,NA,TGTGCCAGCAGCTTGACGGACAGTGAAGCTTTCTTT,CASSLTDSEAFF
NA,TRBJ2-5,TRBV7-6,few,TGTGCCAGCAGCTTTCCACCACTCCAAGAGACCCAGTACTTC,CASSFPPLQETQYF
TRBD1,TRBJ1-2,TRBV7-3,many,TGTGCCAGCAGCTTATTAGGGACAGGGGATGGCTACACCTTC,CASSLLGTGDGYTF
NA,TRBJ2-3,TRBV27,NA,TGTGCCAGCAGTTTATCGTGGGGGGATAAGGCCGATACGCAGTATTTT,CASSLSWGDKADTQYF
TRBD1,TRBJ1-1,TRBV27,once,TGTGCCAGCAGTACCACAGGGGGCGTGGGGAACACTGAAGCTTTCTTT,CASSTTGGVGNTEAFF
TRBD1,TRBJ2-7,TRBV20-1,few,TGCAGTGCTAGAGTTTTTAGGGACAGAACGTACGAGCAGTACTTC,CSARVFRDRTYEQYF
NA,TRBJ2-2,TRBV9,NA,TGTGCCAGCAGCGCAATAACAGGGTTATCCGGGGAGCTGTTTTTT,CASSAITGLSGELFF
NA,TRBJ2-3,TRBV27,few,TGTGCCAGCTCCATCGGGCGGGGCGGAGATACGCAGTATTTT,CASSIGRGGDTQYF
TRBD1,TRBJ2-1,TRBV27,few,TGTGCCAGCAGTTCTATCTCCGGGACAGGGGGCAGGTATGAGCAGTTCTTC,CASSSISGTGGRYEQFF
NA,TRBJ2-1,TRBV19,few,TGTGCCAGTAGATGGGGGGATCGGACCTACAATGAGCAGTTCTTC,CASRWGDRTYNEQFF
NA,TRBJ2-2,TRBV4-3,NA,TGCGCCAGCAGCCGAGCGGCAAAACTAAACACCGGGGAGCTGTTTTTT,CASSRAAKLNTGELFF
NA,TRBJ2-7,TRBV27,NA,TGTGCCAGCAAGGAGACAGGAGGTTACGAGCAGTACTTC,CASKETGGYEQYF
NA,TRBJ1-6,TRBV7-2,NA,TGTGCCAGCAGCTTGGCTAAGGTTAATTCACCCCTCCACTTT,CASSLAKVNSPLHF
NA,TRBJ2-6,TRBV14,NA,TGTGCCAGCAGCCATTTTTTTAGTCCTGGGGCCAACGTCCTGACTTTC,CASSHFFSPGANVLTF
NA,TRBJ1-6,TRBV7-8,many,TGTGCCAGCAGCCTAGACGTCTCCTATAATTCACCCCTCCACTTT,CASSLDVSYNSPLHF
NA,TRBJ2-7,TRBV20-1,NA,TGCAGTGTTACCCCCGGGGACCGCTACGAGCAGTACTTC,CSVTPGDRYEQYF
TRBD1,TRBJ1-4,TRBV10-3,few,TGTGCCATCAGCGAAACAGGGGAAACTAATGAAAAACTGTTTTTT,CAISETGETNEKLFF
NA,TRBJ2-2,TRBV6-2/TRBV6-3,NA,TGTGCCAGCAGTTACCTTCACAGAGGTAACGCCGGGGAGCTGTTTTTT,CASSYLHRGNAGELFF